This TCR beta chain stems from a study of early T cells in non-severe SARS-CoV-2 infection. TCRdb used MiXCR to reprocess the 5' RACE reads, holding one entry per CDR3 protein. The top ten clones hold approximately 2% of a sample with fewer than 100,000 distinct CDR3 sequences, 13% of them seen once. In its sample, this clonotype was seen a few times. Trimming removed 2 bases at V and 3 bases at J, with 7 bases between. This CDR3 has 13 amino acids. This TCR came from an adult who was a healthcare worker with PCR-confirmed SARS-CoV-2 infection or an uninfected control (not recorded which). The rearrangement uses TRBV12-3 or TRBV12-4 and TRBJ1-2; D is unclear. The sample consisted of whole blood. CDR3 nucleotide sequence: TGTGCCAGCAGTTTACCCCCTTACTATGGCTACACCTTC. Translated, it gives CASSLPPYYGYTF.